Listed here is a single TCR beta chain. The germline CDR1 and CDR2 sequences are MNHEY and SVGEGT. Deletions cut 4 bases from V and 0 bases from J, with 10 bases between. This CDR3 comprises 15 residues. The entry originates in a study of blood T cell repertoires in COVID-19. On the study more broadly: PBMCs, B-cell-depleted T cells, or T cells were the source of the cDNA or gDNA that made up the material.

In the study's own analysis: The authors estimated nucleated cell counts from reference gene primer amplification. Profiling relied on immunoSEQ multiplex PCR, and the TCRdb table lists in-frame clones only, not all of them. The V and J calls and clone size are taken from that table; D and trimming were inferred from the DNA. The sample includes about 180,000 clones, more than 70% of them seen just once. This study enrolled people aged about 18 to 100 from under 25 US geographic areas. Allocation to cohorts depended on clinical history reported by the participants. Specimen: PBMCs or T cells enriched from blood (not recorded which). The chain carries TRBV6-2 or TRBV6-3 and TRBJ1-5; D not resolved. The receptor was isolated from a woman aged 25 to 39 who had recovered from COVID-19. CDR3 sequence: CASSFNRDSNQPQHF. In DNA, the CDR3 is TGTGCCAGCAGTTTCAACCGGGATAGCAATCAGCCCCAGCATTTT.